This section outlines one TCR beta chain sequence together with its context. This clonotype was counted a few times. It lacks a known antigen. Base quality data are lacking; no much larger clone is found one base away. This specimen belongs to a study of blood T cells in healthy people across ages (dated by TCRdb to the mid-2010s). General notes on the study: Template switching captured roughly one uniquely barcoded TCR beta cDNA molecule per two T cells in model experiments. For two donors (one aged 18 to 30 and one aged 80 or older), the study analyzed two additional independent replicas of 1 million unique cDNA reads from the same blood draw. Using deep sequencing normalized with unique cDNA molecular identifiers, the study measured how TCR beta repertoire diversity changes with age. Four age groups were formed from the donors: young (average approximately 15 years), middle-aged (around 40), aged (roughly 59) and long-lived (less than 85). To avoid experimental bias, donors of different ages were spread randomly across the sequencing lanes.

From cysteine to phenylalanine, the CDR3 is 16 amino acids long. The entry retains the CDR3 DNA only, 48 bases that are in frame from base 1. The germline V gene encodes CDR1 SGHTA and CDR2 FQGNSA. V and J are trimmed by 1 base and 5 bases, and the gene matches miss 7 bases of the junction. Libraries were built with 5' RACE. Sequencing instrument: Illumina HiSeq 2500. A second roughly 6 to 12 cycle PCR used a sample-barcoded 5' primer and a J-beta primer mix. A unique molecular identifier was introduced onto each TCR beta cDNA molecule by a template-switch 5' adaptor carrying 12 random nucleotides. Each sample yielded at least 3 million CDR3-containing paired-end reads. First-strand cDNA synthesis was performed from all RNA using the Mint cDNA synthesis kit, with priming by a TRBC-specific oligonucleotide. Following uracil-DNA glycosylase treatment, all cDNA underwent a first 18-cycle PCR with the universal primers M1SS and BC2_uni_R. The published analysis was carried out like this. For normalization, 1 million high-quality reads were randomly selected from each sample, with every read carrying a distinct molecular identifier. Instead of being binned into consensus sequences, reads with shared molecular identifiers were discarded. MiTCR, set to a Q25 quality threshold and the strictest error-elimination algorithm, was used for CDR3 identification, clonotype clustering and error correction. A nonparametric unseen species model with Euler transformation was used to estimate lower-bound total TCR beta diversity. Using fastp trimming at Q25 and MiXCR clonotype assembly, TCRdb reanalyzed the public sequencing data and kept in-frame beta chains. Each CDR3 protein gets just one entry, which takes the most common genes and DNA from the rows behind it. These V and J calls originate from TCRdb's pipeline instead of the authors' own analysis. This sample comprises roughly 1.6 million distinct CDR3 sequences, roughly 32% of them detected only once. The ten largest clones represent around 11% of the sample.

Study-level results and caveats: The long-lived group showed more naive CD4+ T cells, fewer expanded clones and increased TCR diversity than the aged group, suggesting age selection. Observed TCR beta diversity per million T cells fell roughly linearly with age, and a significant reduction was already apparent by age approximately 41. Estimates of total diversity from one million sequenced T cells were regarded as lower bounds and underestimates. A strong correlation was found between observed TCR beta diversity and the percentage of naive T cells measured by flow cytometry. Since profiling was done on bulk unsorted PBMCs, naive and antigen-experienced compartments could not be conclusively compared. Because donor CMV infection status was unknown, age-related changes in expanded clonotypes were potentially confounded.

Donors were about 36 systemically healthy Caucasian individuals from Russia aged 6 to 90 years. Approximately 9.3 milliliters of peripheral blood were collected from each donor into EDTA-treated Vacutainer tubes. Ficoll-Paque density-gradient centrifugation was used to isolate PBMCs, with at least 6 million per sample. Total RNA was extracted from PBMCs with Trizol reagent, with at least 5.5 micrograms obtained per sample. Naive CD45RAhigh/CD27high T cell percentages were measured by flow cytometry on a PBMC aliquot from every donor. The clonotype comes from a woman younger than 45 in good health. The chain links TRBV7-2 with TRBJ2-2, and 7 junctional nucleotides match TRBD2. Sample: blood. CDR3 reads: CASSLVGGDKTGELFF. The sequenced DNA is TGTGCCAGCAGCTTAGTTGGGGGGGATAAAACCGGGGAGCTGTTTTTT. Reference TRBV7-2 and TRBJ2-2 genes cover what lies past the CDR3, so the full variable domain is GAGVSQSPSNKVTEKGKDVELRCDPISGHTALYWYRQSLGQGLEFLIYFQGNSAPDKSGLPSDRFSAERTGGSVSTLTIQRTQQEDSAVYLCASSLVGGDKTGELFFGEGSRLTVL.